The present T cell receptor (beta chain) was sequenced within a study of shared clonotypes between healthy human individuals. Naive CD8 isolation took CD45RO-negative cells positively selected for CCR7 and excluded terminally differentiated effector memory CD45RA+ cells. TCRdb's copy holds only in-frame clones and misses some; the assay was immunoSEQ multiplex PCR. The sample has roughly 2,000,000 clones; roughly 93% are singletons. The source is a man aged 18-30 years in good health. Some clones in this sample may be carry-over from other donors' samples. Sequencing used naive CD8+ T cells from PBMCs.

The CDR3 DNA is TGTGCCTGGAGTGTACAAGGGGACATGAACACTGAAGCTTTCTTT. Amino acid sequence: CAWSVQGDMNTEAFF. The chain uses TRBV30 and TRBJ1-1; tentative D call: TRBD1 (6 bases). This CDR3 has 15 residues. Germline V lookup: CDR1 GTSNPN, CDR2 SVGIG (reference sequence). Trimming stripped 0 bases from V and 0 bases from J, with 11 bases between.